The clone carrying this TCR beta chain was counted between two and nine times. Primers used in a second PCR of roughly 7 to 12 cycles were a sample-barcoded 5' primer and a J-beta primer mix. TCRdb re-analysed the 5' RACE reads in MiXCR, keeping a single row per CDR3 protein. The table includes some 760,000 distinct CDR3 sequences, approximately 25% detected once. The source of the sample is a study of blood T cells in healthy people across ages. These data were also reused for a study on T cells of mothers and their children. From that report: The donors comprised five or six children and their three healthy Caucasian mothers.

The TCR originated in a boy aged 5 to 17 in good health. The sample comprised blood.

CDR3 bases: TGTGCCAGCAGCTTGCAAAGGATCTCCTACGAGCAGTACTTC. Translation gives CASSLQRISYEQYF. The chain couples TRBV5-6 to TRBJ2-5; D is undetermined. Gene TRBJ2-7 matches the end of the DNA better, so the J call may be wrong. This CDR3 has 14 residues. From germline, CDR1 is SGHDT and CDR2 YYEEEE.